This T cell receptor beta chain was retrieved from a study of T-cell memory formation after mild COVID-19. Background on the study: In these data, TCR clusters were largely donor specific. Study results and limitations: Day 15 to 85 contracting clones showed balanced CD4/CD8; day 15 to 37 expanders favored CD4+.

Germline CDR1 is SEHNR and CDR2 is FQNEAQ (reference sequence). The CDR3 is 15 residues long. V was clipped by 7 bases and J by 1 base; unmatched bases: 8. A few counts support this clonotype. Its antigen is undetermined. TCRdb re-derived calls from the 5' RACE reads in MiXCR, one entry per CDR3 protein. The data hold a few hundred thousand distinct CDR3 sequences, with more than 9% observed a single time. The clonotype was recovered from a man between 18 and 29 years old who had mild COVID-19 (a few samples of this study predate the infection). Cell type and time point are not known. Input material: PBMCs or a T cell subset sorted from them (not recorded which). The chain has TRBV7-9 and TRBJ1-1; 8 nucleotides match TRBD1. The CDR3 loop is CASNEWDRRNTEAFF. CDR3 nucleotides: TGTGCCAGCAACGAGTGGGACAGGAGGAACACTGAAGCTTTCTTT.